The clone carrying this T cell receptor beta chain has only one observation. The antigen remains unidentified. The data belong to a study of PD-L1 blockade in urothelial cancer. At the level of the study: Men with urothelial cancer arising in the bladder made up twenty-five of 29 patients. General observations from the study: A pretreatment blood TCR clonality that fell below the median predicted better progression-free and overall survival.

Each PCR contained spiked-in synthetic TCR analog templates. Data came from immunoSEQ multiplex PCR; TCRdb stores just in-frame clones and leaves some out. Among around 100,000 clones listed, approximately 90% were seen once. Per the germline V gene, CDR1 is MNHEY and CDR2 is SMNVEV (reference sequence). CDR3 length: 18 residues. The V and J ends lost 2 bases and 8 bases respectively, with 25 bases between them. The time point: peripheral blood 6 weeks after treatment start. Specimen: PBMCs, collected around atezolizumab (anti-PD-L1) treatment. The J gene is TRBJ2-1, the V gene TRBV27; D perhaps matches TRBD1 (6 bases). This TCR came from a man in his 60s with urothelial cancer. The CDR3 region is CASSLVWMGAGLDHEQFF. The CDR3 nucleotides are TGTGCCAGCAGTTTAGTTTGGATGGGGGCAGGGTTGGACCATGAGCAGTTCTTC.